Sequencing of this TCR beta chain was carried out in a study of synovial regulatory T cells in juvenile arthritis. This CDR3 has 19 amino acids. The DNA sequence is not available. Germline V lookup: CDR1 MGHRA, CDR2 YSYEKL. Clones were sequenced by immunoSEQ multiplex PCR, and TCRdb holds only the in-frame ones, with some missing. There are more than 7,500 clones in the sample, with around 0.65% held by the top ten. The J gene is TRBJ1-3, the V gene TRBV4-1; TCRdb proposes TRBD1, but this gene call is untestable without DNA. The sequencing sample was made of Treg cells from blood. The subset: remaining (HLA-DR-negative) circulating blood Treg cells. The receptor's source is a donor aged 2-29 years with juvenile idiopathic arthritis. CDR3 in amino acids: CASSQEWGQGSYSGNTIYF.